Here is one T cell receptor (beta chain) with its context. The antigen this receptor binds is unknown. Qualities for individual bases were not recorded, and no much larger clone is one base off. The data derive from a study of radiotherapy plus CTLA-4 blockade in lung cancer (dated by TCRdb to the late 2010s). Regarding the research as a whole: Objective responses occurred in 18% of enrolled patients, and 30% to 40% achieved disease control. Overall results and qualifications from the work: After treatment with radiotherapy and ipilimumab, TCR clones that originated in tumors expanded in peripheral blood. The strongest predictors of response, as reported, were early dynamic changes in blood T cell clones along with a rise in serum interferon-beta after radiation.

The germline V end is reduced by 2 bases and the J end by 5 bases; junction bases left unmatched: 6. The CDR3 numbers 15 residues from cysteine through phenylalanine. CDR3 DNA is the only sequence kept; it has 45 bases, read in frame from the first base. The germline V gene encodes CDR1 SNHLY and CDR2 FYNNEI. In this study, focal radiation therapy paired with CTLA-4 blockade (ipilimumab) was tested in patients who had chemo-refractory metastatic non-small-cell lung cancer. To prepare the library, the immunoSEQ multiplex PCR assay was applied. In its TCRdb copy, this immuneACCESS table keeps in-frame sequences only and misses some clones. Where compared with another copy, unresolved V genes explain less than half of these, and the others have no known cause. Counted in this sample were some 80,000 clones; 60% to 85% of them appeared once. Together, the top ten hold approximately 22% of the sample.

The V gene is TRBV2 and the J gene is TRBJ2-3, with 8 central nucleotides matching TRBD2. This TCR was sampled from a human donor with non-small cell lung cancer whose response to radiotherapy plus ipilimumab could not be evaluated. Some clones in this sample may be carry-over from other donors' samples. The starting material was peripheral blood, obtained from a patient treated with radiotherapy plus ipilimumab. The CDR3 region: CASSESGTRVDTQYF. The DNA is as follows: TGTGCCAGCAGTGAAAGCGGGACTAGGGTAGATACGCAGTATTTT.